Listed below are T cell receptor beta chains from one sample, sequenced in a study of T cells in Graves' hyperthyroidism and ophthalmopathy. TCRdb passed the multiplex PCR reads through MiXCR, listing each CDR3 protein once. The table lists hundreds of thousands of distinct CDR3 sequences, roughly 14% of them singletons. Sequencing input: blood. The receptor source for this set is a woman in her 40s with Graves' ophthalmopathy. The CDR3 runs from the conserved cysteine through the conserved F or W. The D gene is left open where the match is weak. Clone size is not always given. Where it is, it says once, few, many or a class for expanded clones.

abundance: many; d_gene: NA; v_gene: TRBV6-1; j_gene: TRBJ2-5; CDR3aa: CASSKNRETQYF; CDR3nt: TGTGCCAGCAGTAAGAATCGGGAGACCCAGTACTTC
abundance: NA; d_gene: NA; v_gene: TRBV6-1; j_gene: TRBJ1-1; CDR3aa: CASRGQRQAENTEAFF; CDR3nt: TGTGCCAGCAGGGGTCAGAGACAGGCCGAGAACACTGAAGCTTTCTTT
abundance: NA; d_gene: NA; v_gene: TRBV6-1; j_gene: TRBJ2-7; CDR3aa: CASSRQDPSYEQYF; CDR3nt: TGTGCCAGCAGCAGACAGGACCCCTCCTACGAGCAGTACTTC
abundance: many; d_gene: NA; v_gene: TRBV12-5; j_gene: TRBJ2-5; CDR3aa: CASGHLDALYQETQYF; CDR3nt: TGTGCTAGTGGTCACTTGGACGCCTTGTACCAAGAGACCCAGTACTTC
abundance: NA; d_gene: NA; v_gene: TRBV11-2; j_gene: TRBJ1-1; CDR3aa: CASRQGVPEAFF; CDR3nt: TGTGCCAGCAGGCAGGGTGTCCCTGAAGCTTTCTTT
abundance: many; d_gene: NA; v_gene: TRBV20-1; j_gene: TRBJ2-7; CDR3aa: CSVGLYEQYF; CDR3nt: TGCAGTGTAGGCCTCTACGAGCAGTACTTC
abundance: many; d_gene: NA; v_gene: TRBV11-1; j_gene: TRBJ2-1; CDR3aa: CASSPDSGDNEQFF; CDR3nt: TGTGCCAGCAGCCCCGATTCGGGAGACAATGAGCAGTTCTTC
abundance: many; d_gene: NA; v_gene: TRBV28; j_gene: TRBJ1-1; CDR3aa: CASSENAPATSEAFF; CDR3nt: TGTGCCAGCAGCGAGAATGCCCCCGCTACCAGTGAAGCTTTCTTT
abundance: many; d_gene: TRBD1; v_gene: TRBV24-1; j_gene: TRBJ2-2; CDR3aa: CATSDAGTGLAGELFF; CDR3nt: TGTGCCACCAGTGATGCCGGGACAGGGTTGGCCGGGGAGCTGTTTTTT
abundance: NA; d_gene: NA; v_gene: TRBV6-1; j_gene: TRBJ1-1; CDR3aa: CASRSRPGMNTEAFF; CDR3nt: TGTGCCAGCAGATCGCGACCAGGCATGAACACTGAAGCTTTCTTT
abundance: few; d_gene: NA; v_gene: TRBV7-9; j_gene: TRBJ1-3; CDR3aa: CASSLVPDPTIYF; CDR3nt: TGTGCCAGCAGCTTAGTTCCAGATCCCACCATATATTTT
abundance: many; d_gene: TRBD1; v_gene: TRBV28; j_gene: TRBJ2-5; CDR3aa: CASSFFSRAEGAVGETQYF; CDR3nt: TGTGCCAGCAGTTTTTTTTCCAGGGCCGAGGGGGCCGTGGGAGAGACCCAGTACTTC
abundance: few; d_gene: NA; v_gene: TRBV28; j_gene: TRBJ1-4; CDR3aa: CAGSLPSVREKLFF; CDR3nt: TGTGCCGGCAGTTTGCCCAGTGTTCGCGAAAAACTGTTTTTT
abundance: many; d_gene: NA; v_gene: TRBV4-2; j_gene: TRBJ2-5; CDR3aa: CASSQMGQVEETQYF; CDR3nt: TGTGCCAGCAGCCAGATGGGGCAGGTGGAAGAGACCCAGTACTTC
abundance: many; d_gene: NA; v_gene: TRBV12-3/TRBV12-4; j_gene: TRBJ1-5; CDR3aa: CASRTVGQPQHF; CDR3nt: TGTGCCAGCAGGACCGTAGGGCAGCCCCAGCATTTT
abundance: few; d_gene: NA; v_gene: TRBV7-9; j_gene: TRBJ2-7; CDR3aa: CASSHPQDSYEQYF; CDR3nt: TGTGCCAGCAGCCACCCCCAGGACTCCTACGAGCAGTACTTC
abundance: many; d_gene: TRBD2; v_gene: TRBV20-1; j_gene: TRBJ2-7; CDR3aa: CSATLGTSGTYEQYF; CDR3nt: TGCAGTGCTACCTTAGGGACTAGCGGAACCTACGAGCAGTACTTC
abundance: many; d_gene: NA; v_gene: TRBV11-2; j_gene: TRBJ2-2; CDR3aa: CASSYSGLGDGELFF; CDR3nt: TGTGCCAGCAGCTACAGCGGTTTGGGGGACGGGGAGCTGTTTTTT
abundance: NA; d_gene: NA; v_gene: TRBV10-3; j_gene: TRBJ2-7; CDR3aa: CAISELRYEQYF; CDR3nt: TGTGCCATCAGTGAGCTTCGATACGAGCAGTACTTC
abundance: many; d_gene: NA; v_gene: TRBV2; j_gene: TRBJ1-2; CDR3aa: CASSVTGWDGYTF; CDR3nt: TGTGCCAGCAGTGTTACAGGGTGGGATGGCTACACCTTC
abundance: NA; d_gene: NA; v_gene: TRBV24-1; j_gene: TRBJ1-1; CDR3aa: CATRADPSKNMNTEAFF; CDR3nt: TGTGCCACCAGGGCAGACCCATCAAAAAATATGAACACTGAAGCTTTCTTT
abundance: many; d_gene: TRBD1; v_gene: TRBV6-5; j_gene: TRBJ1-1; CDR3aa: CASSYEGADTEAFF; CDR3nt: TGTGCCAGCAGTTACGAGGGGGCGGACACTGAAGCTTTCTTT
abundance: many; d_gene: TRBD1; v_gene: TRBV20-1; j_gene: TRBJ2-7; CDR3aa: CSASGGARPYEQYF; CDR3nt: TGCAGTGCTTCAGGGGGCGCCCGACCTTACGAGCAGTACTTC
abundance: few; d_gene: NA; v_gene: TRBV20-1; j_gene: TRBJ2-5; CDR3aa: CSASQGSQETQYF; CDR3nt: TGCAGTGCTAGTCAGGGGTCCCAAGAGACCCAGTACTTC
abundance: many; d_gene: NA; v_gene: TRBV28; j_gene: TRBJ1-5; CDR3aa: CASSMVRSQPQHF; CDR3nt: TGTGCCAGCAGTATGGTGCGCAGTCAGCCCCAGCATTTT
abundance: few; d_gene: TRBD1; v_gene: TRBV6-2/TRBV6-3; j_gene: TRBJ2-5; CDR3aa: CASSYRTGTGTLDETQYF; CDR3nt: TGTGCCAGCAGTTACCGGACCGGGACAGGGACGTTGGATGAGACCCAGTACTTC
abundance: many; d_gene: NA; v_gene: TRBV7-8; j_gene: TRBJ2-7; CDR3aa: CASSLSGFGLAEQYF; CDR3nt: TGTGCCAGCAGCTTAAGTGGGTTTGGCCTAGCCGAGCAGTACTTC
abundance: many; d_gene: NA; v_gene: TRBV10-3; j_gene: TRBJ2-4; CDR3aa: CAISEGQNIQYF; CDR3nt: TGTGCCATCAGTGAGGGACAAAACATTCAGTACTTC
abundance: many; d_gene: TRBD2; v_gene: TRBV12-3/TRBV12-4; j_gene: TRBJ2-4; CDR3aa: CASSEIAGVKNIQYF; CDR3nt: TGTGCCAGCAGTGAAATAGCGGGGGTCAAAAACATTCAGTACTTC
abundance: few; d_gene: TRBD1; v_gene: TRBV7-9; j_gene: TRBJ1-1; CDR3aa: CASNNGGDSEAFF; CDR3nt: TGTGCCAGCAACAACGGGGGGGACAGTGAAGCTTTCTTT
abundance: many; d_gene: NA; v_gene: TRBV6-2/TRBV6-3; j_gene: TRBJ2-3; CDR3aa: CASSYPTGGVDTQYF; CDR3nt: TGTGCCAGCAGTTACCCCACGGGCGGGGTAGATACGCAGTATTTT
abundance: NA; d_gene: NA; v_gene: TRBV4-1; j_gene: TRBJ2-7; CDR3aa: CASSQDGSGFYEQYF; CDR3nt: TGCGCCAGCAGCCAAGACGGGAGTGGATTCTACGAGCAGTACTTC
abundance: NA; d_gene: TRBD1; v_gene: TRBV2; j_gene: TRBJ1-2; CDR3aa: CASGTGLWYGYTF; CDR3nt: TGTGCCAGCGGGACAGGGCTTTGGTATGGCTACACCTTC
abundance: many; d_gene: NA; v_gene: TRBV28; j_gene: TRBJ2-7; CDR3aa: CASSWPAEGASDEQYF; CDR3nt: TGTGCCAGCAGTTGGCCCGCGGAGGGGGCGTCTGATGAGCAGTACTTC
abundance: many; d_gene: NA; v_gene: TRBV24-1; j_gene: TRBJ2-2; CDR3aa: CATSDLVGDTGELFF; CDR3nt: TGTGCCACCAGTGATTTGGTGGGGGACACCGGGGAGCTGTTTTTT
abundance: many; d_gene: TRBD2; v_gene: TRBV20-1; j_gene: TRBJ2-7; CDR3aa: CSARIPGLAIGEQYF; CDR3nt: TGCAGTGCTCGGATTCCGGGACTAGCAATTGGCGAGCAGTACTTC
abundance: many; d_gene: TRBD2; v_gene: TRBV11-2; j_gene: TRBJ2-5; CDR3aa: CASSLGLAAETQYF; CDR3nt: TGTGCCAGCAGCTTAGGTCTAGCGGCGGAGACCCAGTACTTC
abundance: NA; d_gene: TRBD1; v_gene: TRBV30; j_gene: TRBJ1-6; CDR3aa: CAWRQGSYNSPLHF; CDR3nt: TGTGCCTGGAGACAGGGGTCTTATAATTCACCCCTCCACTTT
abundance: few; d_gene: TRBD2; v_gene: TRBV15; j_gene: TRBJ2-2; CDR3aa: CATSARLAGNTGELFF; CDR3nt: TGTGCCACCAGCGCCCGACTAGCGGGAAACACCGGGGAGCTGTTTTTT
abundance: NA; d_gene: NA; v_gene: TRBV9; j_gene: TRBJ1-2; CDR3aa: CASSPPSTGFGYTF; CDR3nt: TGTGCCAGCAGCCCACCCTCCACAGGGTTTGGCTACACCTTC
abundance: many; d_gene: NA; v_gene: TRBV6-1; j_gene: TRBJ1-5; CDR3aa: CASSERGGGVVGRNQPQHF; CDR3nt: TGTGCCAGCAGTGAAAGAGGAGGGGGGGTGGTGGGAAGAAATCAGCCCCAGCATTTT
abundance: many; d_gene: NA; v_gene: TRBV6-1; j_gene: TRBJ2-2; CDR3aa: CASSEPTNTGELFF; CDR3nt: TGTGCCAGCAGTGAACCAACGAACACCGGGGAGCTGTTTTTT
abundance: many; d_gene: NA; v_gene: TRBV11-2; j_gene: TRBJ2-2; CDR3aa: CASSLTAFANTGELFF; CDR3nt: TGTGCCAGCAGCCTCACAGCTTTCGCGAACACCGGGGAGCTGTTTTTT
abundance: many; d_gene: NA; v_gene: TRBV7-2; j_gene: TRBJ1-2; CDR3aa: CASSLAGGDYGYTF; CDR3nt: TGTGCCAGCAGCTTAGCAGGGGGAGACTATGGCTACACCTTC
abundance: many; d_gene: TRBD1; v_gene: TRBV19; j_gene: TRBJ1-5; CDR3aa: CASSIGTGNQPQHF; CDR3nt: TGTGCCAGTAGTATCGGGACAGGCAATCAGCCCCAGCATTTT
abundance: many; d_gene: NA; v_gene: TRBV11-2; j_gene: TRBJ2-4; CDR3aa: CASSLEGNIQYF; CDR3nt: TGTGCCAGCAGCTTAGAAGGAAACATTCAGTACTTC
abundance: many; d_gene: NA; v_gene: TRBV2; j_gene: TRBJ2-5; CDR3aa: CASRLATAQETQYF; CDR3nt: TGTGCCAGCAGATTAGCGACCGCTCAAGAGACCCAGTACTTC
abundance: many; d_gene: TRBD2; v_gene: TRBV6-5; j_gene: TRBJ2-1; CDR3aa: CASSYSTSGNGGEQFF; CDR3nt: TGTGCCAGCAGTTACTCGACTAGCGGGAATGGGGGGGAGCAGTTCTTC
abundance: many; d_gene: TRBD1; v_gene: TRBV29-1; j_gene: TRBJ1-2; CDR3aa: CSVEDRGDGYTF; CDR3nt: TGCAGCGTAGAAGACAGGGGAGATGGCTACACCTTC
abundance: many; d_gene: NA; v_gene: TRBV28; j_gene: TRBJ1-5; CDR3aa: CASITTNQPQHF; CDR3nt: TGTGCCAGCATAACTACGAACCAGCCCCAGCATTTT
abundance: many; d_gene: TRBD2; v_gene: TRBV27; j_gene: TRBJ2-5; CDR3aa: CASSSAGVLETQYF; CDR3nt: TGTGCCAGCAGTTCCGCGGGAGTCTTAGAGACCCAGTACTTC
abundance: many; d_gene: TRBD1; v_gene: TRBV7-3; j_gene: TRBJ1-1; CDR3aa: CASSSRPGTGLNTEAFF; CDR3nt: TGTGCCAGCAGCTCACGTCCCGGGACAGGGCTGAACACTGAAGCTTTCTTT
abundance: many; d_gene: TRBD1; v_gene: TRBV5-1; j_gene: TRBJ2-7; CDR3aa: CASSPGQEDEQYF; CDR3nt: TGCGCCAGCAGCCCGGGACAGGAGGACGAGCAGTACTTC
abundance: medium-sized; d_gene: NA; v_gene: TRBV12-3/TRBV12-4; j_gene: TRBJ1-1; CDR3aa: CASSPNTEAFF; CDR3nt: TGTGCCAGCAGCCCGAACACTGAAGCTTTCTTT
abundance: NA; d_gene: TRBD1; v_gene: TRBV12-5; j_gene: TRBJ2-5; CDR3aa: CASGSWDREEETQYF; CDR3nt: TGTGCTAGTGGTTCGTGGGACAGGGAGGAAGAGACCCAGTACTTC
abundance: many; d_gene: NA; v_gene: TRBV9; j_gene: TRBJ2-2; CDR3aa: CASSVAATNTGELFF; CDR3nt: TGTGCCAGCAGCGTAGCGGCCACAAACACCGGGGAGCTGTTTTTT
abundance: many; d_gene: NA; v_gene: TRBV6-2/TRBV6-3; j_gene: TRBJ2-7; CDR3aa: CASRKGVSGSYEQYF; CDR3nt: TGTGCCAGCAGAAAAGGGGTTAGCGGCTCCTACGAGCAGTACTTC
abundance: NA; d_gene: TRBD1; v_gene: TRBV29-1; j_gene: TRBJ2-7; CDR3aa: CSVERDRAGEQYF; CDR3nt: TGCAGCGTTGAAAGGGACAGGGCGGGCGAGCAGTACTTC
abundance: many; d_gene: NA; v_gene: TRBV7-2; j_gene: TRBJ2-7; CDR3aa: CASSLGGGPREQYF; CDR3nt: TGTGCCAGCAGCTTAGGAGGGGGTCCCCGGGAGCAGTACTTC